A selection of T cell receptor beta chains follows, all from one sample in a study of CD8 T cells in Susac syndrome. Each CDR3 protein is one row after TCRdb ran MiXCR on the immunoSEQ multiplex PCR reads. The sample has about 210,000 distinct CDR3 sequences; 95% are singletons. The specimen was CD4+ T cells from PBMCs. Every receptor here comes from a human donor with multiple sclerosis. The CDR3 runs from the conserved cysteine through the conserved F or W. Fields, in order: CDR3 length, J gene, V gene, clone size, D gene, CDR3 DNA, CDR3 protein. The D gene is left open where the match is weak. Some rows have no size entry. The others give once, few or many, or a class for an expanded clone.

length: 15; J: TRBJ1-2; V: TRBV4-1; size: .; D: .; DNA: TGCGCCAGCAGCCAAGCTGGACAGAGGGTGGGAGGCTACACCTTC; CDR3: CASSQAGQRVGGYTF
length: 16; J: TRBJ2-3; V: TRBV3-1; size: .; D: .; DNA: TGTGCCAGCAGCCAAGATCTAGCGAAAAACACAGATACGCAGTATTTT; CDR3: CASSQDLAKNTDTQYF
length: 13; J: TRBJ2-1; V: TRBV18; size: .; D: .; DNA: TGTGCCAGCTCACCTACACGGGACAATGAGCAGTTCTTC; CDR3: CASSPTRDNEQFF
length: 12; J: TRBJ1-2; V: TRBV12-3/TRBV12-4; size: .; D: .; DNA: TGTGCCAGCAGTTCGACAGTGCATGGCTACACCTTC; CDR3: CASSSTVHGYTF
length: 13; J: TRBJ2-1; V: TRBV2; size: .; D: .; DNA: TGTGCCAGCAGTGAGTTATCTTACAATGAGCAGTTCTTC; CDR3: CASSELSYNEQFF
length: 13; J: TRBJ1-4; V: TRBV18; size: .; D: .; DNA: TGTGCCAGCTCACCAAACAGGGATGGAAAACTGTTTTTT; CDR3: CASSPNRDGKLFF
length: 15; J: TRBJ2-1; V: TRBV2; size: .; D: TRBD2; DNA: TGTGCCAGCAGTTCCCTAGCGGGACCTTACAATGAGCAGTTCTTC; CDR3: CASSSLAGPYNEQFF
length: 16; J: TRBJ2-7; V: TRBV6-5; size: .; D: .; DNA: TGTGCCAGCAGTTACTCACGGATTAGCGAGAACTACGAGCAGTACTTC; CDR3: CASSYSRISENYEQYF
length: 14; J: TRBJ1-1; V: TRBV2; size: .; D: .; DNA: TGTGCCAGCAGTGAATGGAGGGGAAACACTGAAGCTTTCTTT; CDR3: CASSEWRGNTEAFF
length: 11; J: TRBJ2-5; V: TRBV7-8; size: .; D: .; DNA: TGTGCCAGCAGCGGCGAGTTGGCCCAGTACTTC; CDR3: CASSGELAQYF
length: 14; J: TRBJ2-1; V: TRBV7-2; size: .; D: .; DNA: TGTGCCAGCAGCCGCGACGGGGTCGACAATGAGCAGTTCTTC; CDR3: CASSRDGVDNEQFF
length: 15; J: TRBJ1-5; V: TRBV28; size: .; D: .; DNA: TGTGCCACCACGATGAGGGGTTTCAGCAATCAGCCCCAGCATTTT; CDR3: CATTMRGFSNQPQHF
length: 14; J: TRBJ2-7; V: TRBV20-1; size: .; D: TRBD2; DNA: TGCAGTGCTAGAGATCCGGGGGGTACCTACGAGCAGTACTTC; CDR3: CSARDPGGTYEQYF
length: 14; J: TRBJ2-1; V: TRBV5-4; size: .; D: TRBD2; DNA: TGTGCCAGCACTAAGACTAGCGGCTACAATGAGCAGTTCTTC; CDR3: CASTKTSGYNEQFF
length: 14; J: TRBJ2-7; V: TRBV28; size: .; D: TRBD2; DNA: TGTGCCAGCAGTTTATTAGCGGGAGTCTACGAGCAGTACTTC; CDR3: CASSLLAGVYEQYF
length: 16; J: TRBJ2-5; V: TRBV20-1; size: .; D: TRBD2; DNA: TGCAGTGCTAGAACTCTAGCGGGGGGGCCGTTAGAGACCCAGTACTTC; CDR3: CSARTLAGGPLETQYF
length: 15; J: TRBJ2-1; V: TRBV7-2; size: once; D: .; DNA: TGTGCCAGCAGCTTAGCTCTGGGGCTCTACAATGAGCAGTTCTTC; CDR3: CASSLALGLYNEQFF
length: 13; J: TRBJ1-3; V: TRBV9; size: .; D: .; DNA: TGTGCCGGATCGTCGGAACCTGGAAACACCATATATTTT; CDR3: CAGSSEPGNTIYF
length: 14; J: TRBJ2-2; V: TRBV20-1; size: .; D: .; DNA: TGCAGTGCCGCATCCGATCGAAACACCGGGGAGCTGTTTTTT; CDR3: CSAASDRNTGELFF
length: 11; J: TRBJ1-2; V: TRBV7-9; size: .; D: .; DNA: TGTGCCACCTTGTATAACTATGGCTACACCTTC; CDR3: CATLYNYGYTF
length: 16; J: TRBJ2-1; V: TRBV20-1; size: once; D: TRBD2; DNA: TGCAGTGCTAGAGTTCCGACTAGCGGGACCTACAATGAGCAGTTCTTC; CDR3: CSARVPTSGTYNEQFF
length: 13; J: TRBJ2-7; V: TRBV2; size: once; D: TRBD2; DNA: TGTGCCAGCACCAGCGGGAGCTCCTACGAGCAGTACTTC; CDR3: CASTSGSSYEQYF
length: 14; J: TRBJ2-2; V: TRBV3-1; size: .; D: .; DNA: TGTGCCAGCAGCCCTATTTGGAACACCGGGGAGCTGTTTTTT; CDR3: CASSPIWNTGELFF
length: 15; J: TRBJ2-1; V: TRBV20-1; size: .; D: .; DNA: TGCAGTGCTAGAGTCCCGGGAAGGGAGGCGAGTGAGCAGTTCTTC; CDR3: CSARVPGREASEQFF
length: 14; J: TRBJ2-7; V: TRBV5-1; size: .; D: TRBD1; DNA: TGCGCCAGCAGCTTGAAGGGACAGGGGTTCGAGCAGTACTTC; CDR3: CASSLKGQGFEQYF
length: 16; J: TRBJ1-5; V: TRBV9; size: .; D: .; DNA: TGTGCCAGCTCTCCCCCACCCAGAGGGGCAGATCAGCCCCAGCATTTT; CDR3: CASSPPPRGADQPQHF
length: 11; J: TRBJ2-1; V: TRBV18; size: few; D: .; DNA: TGTGCCAGCTCACGTTACAATGAGCAGTTCTTC; CDR3: CASSRYNEQFF
length: 16; J: TRBJ2-5; V: TRBV7-9; size: .; D: .; DNA: TGTGCCAGCACCGCGGCGGGTCGGGAGAGGGAAGAGACCCAGTACTTC; CDR3: CASTAAGREREETQYF
length: 14; J: TRBJ2-5; V: TRBV2; size: .; D: TRBD1; DNA: TGTGCCAGCAGTGGGGGACAGGGCCAAGAGACCCAGTACTTC; CDR3: CASSGGQGQETQYF
length: 12; J: TRBJ2-1; V: TRBV20-1; size: .; D: TRBD2; DNA: TGCAGTGCCGGACTAGCGGCCAATGAGCAGTTCTTC; CDR3: CSAGLAANEQFF
length: 13; J: TRBJ1-5; V: TRBV30; size: .; D: .; DNA: TGTGCCTGGAGCCCCCGGGGCAATCAGCCCCAGCATTTT; CDR3: CAWSPRGNQPQHF
length: 14; J: TRBJ2-5; V: TRBV4-1; size: .; D: TRBD1; DNA: TGCGCCAGCAGCCCGACGACAGGGACAGAGACCCAGTACTTC; CDR3: CASSPTTGTETQYF
length: 12; J: TRBJ2-5; V: TRBV2; size: .; D: .; DNA: TGTGCCAGCAGTGAACGATCAGGGCCCCAATACTTC; CDR3: CASSERSGPQYF
length: 19; J: TRBJ2-1; V: TRBV20-1; size: .; D: TRBD2; DNA: TGCAGTGCTAGAGGGAATCCCGGGACTAGCGGGGGGGCCTACAATGAGCAGTTCTTC; CDR3: CSARGNPGTSGGAYNEQFF
length: 17; J: TRBJ2-5; V: TRBV21-1; size: .; D: .; DNA: TGTGCCAGCAGCAAAGCCCAGGGGACTAGCGGCCGGGAGACCCAGTACTTC; CDR3: CASSKAQGTSGRETQYF
length: 12; J: TRBJ2-1; V: TRBV29-1; size: .; D: .; DNA: TGCAGCGTCTCTCGATTCAACAATGAGCAGTTCTTC; CDR3: CSVSRFNNEQFF
length: 13; J: TRBJ2-2; V: TRBV7-9; size: .; D: .; DNA: TGTGCCAGCAGCTCCACTTCTTCGTGGGAGCTGTTTTTT; CDR3: CASSSTSSWELFF
length: 8; J: TRBJ2-1; V: TRBV7-9; size: .; D: .; DNA: TGTGCCGTGAATGAGCAGTTCTTC; CDR3: CAVNEQFF
length: 15; J: TRBJ2-5; V: TRBV15; size: once; D: .; DNA: TGTGCCACCAGCAGAGGCGGGACCGCGGAAGAGACCCAGTACTTC; CDR3: CATSRGGTAEETQYF
length: 15; J: TRBJ1-2; V: TRBV30; size: .; D: .; DNA: TGTGCCTGGAGTGTCATTTTAGGGGGGGCGTCGGGCTACACCTTC; CDR3: CAWSVILGGASGYTF
length: 15; J: TRBJ2-3; V: TRBV3-1; size: .; D: .; DNA: TGTGCCAGCAGCGCCCGGGGGCCTAGCACAGATACGCAGTATTTT; CDR3: CASSARGPSTDTQYF
length: 15; J: TRBJ2-3; V: TRBV9; size: .; D: .; DNA: TGTGCCAGCAGCCCCGTGGTGGGAATGGCGGATACGCAGTATTTT; CDR3: CASSPVVGMADTQYF
length: 13; J: TRBJ2-5; V: TRBV29-1; size: .; D: TRBD1; DNA: TGCAGCGTTGAGGCCGGGGACAGGGCCAACCAGTACTTC; CDR3: CSVEAGDRANQYF
length: 14; J: TRBJ1-3; V: TRBV29-1; size: .; D: .; DNA: TGCAGCGTCTACCTCCGGGGTAGGGGAAACACCATATATTTT; CDR3: CSVYLRGRGNTIYF
length: 16; J: TRBJ1-2; V: TRBV20-1; size: .; D: .; DNA: TGCAGTGCTGTCCAGACCGGGGAGAAGACAGGTCAGGGCTACACCTTC; CDR3: CSAVQTGEKTGQGYTF
length: 16; J: TRBJ2-5; V: TRBV29-1; size: .; D: TRBD2; DNA: TGCAGCGTTTCCCCGGGTAGCGGGAGGTCACAAGAGACCCAGTACTTC; CDR3: CSVSPGSGRSQETQYF
length: 16; J: TRBJ1-1; V: TRBV14; size: .; D: TRBD1; DNA: TGTGCCAGCAGCTTAAGGACAGGGAGGGCGGTCACTGAAGCTTTCTTT; CDR3: CASSLRTGRAVTEAFF
length: 13; J: TRBJ1-2; V: TRBV20-1; size: .; D: .; DNA: TGCAGTGCTAGATCCAGGGGAGGCTATGGCTACACCTTC; CDR3: CSARSRGGYGYTF
length: 14; J: TRBJ2-2; V: TRBV5-1; size: .; D: .; DNA: TGCGCCAGCAGCTTGGATCCAGGGCCCGGGGAGCTGTTTTTT; CDR3: CASSLDPGPGELFF
length: 14; J: TRBJ2-7; V: TRBV29-1; size: .; D: .; DNA: TGCAGCGTGCGCGCCTTACAGGGAGTAGGCGAGCAGTACTTC; CDR3: CSVRALQGVGEQYF
length: 19; J: TRBJ2-3; V: TRBV21-1; size: .; D: .; DNA: TGTGCCAGCAGCGGGACCGGGACTAGCGGGAGCAGTAGCACAGATACGCAGTATTTT; CDR3: CASSGTGTSGSSSTDTQYF
length: 14; J: TRBJ2-7; V: TRBV5-1; size: .; D: TRBD2; DNA: TGCGCCAGCACACCAGGACTAGCCCCATGGGAGCAGTACTTC; CDR3: CASTPGLAPWEQYF
length: 14; J: TRBJ2-3; V: TRBV20-1; size: .; D: TRBD2; DNA: TGCAGTGCTAGAGAAGCGGGGGGGGTAGATACGCAGTATTTT; CDR3: CSAREAGGVDTQYF